This TCR beta chain was sequenced in a study of PD-1 blockade in classical Hodgkin lymphoma. V shed 10 bases and J 0 bases; nucleotides not matched to a gene: 5. CDR3 length equals 15 residues. Germline V CDR1 and CDR2: MNHEY, SVGAGI. The data were produced by immunoSEQ multiplex PCR, yet TCRdb's version contains in-frame clones alone and is incomplete. This table has roughly 40,000 clones, over 70% appearing once. Each and every patient relapsed after autologous stem cell transplantation, and patients got differing brentuximab vedotin exposure. This TCR derives from a human donor with classical Hodgkin lymphoma. This chain connects TRBV6-5 to TRBJ1-6; 8 bases align to TRBD1. Sequenced here: peripheral blood mononuclear cells (PBMCs), sampled at baseline. CDR3 bases: TGTGCCACCCGGACAGGGAGCTCCTATAATTCACCCCTCCACTTT. This codes for CATRTGSSYNSPLHF.